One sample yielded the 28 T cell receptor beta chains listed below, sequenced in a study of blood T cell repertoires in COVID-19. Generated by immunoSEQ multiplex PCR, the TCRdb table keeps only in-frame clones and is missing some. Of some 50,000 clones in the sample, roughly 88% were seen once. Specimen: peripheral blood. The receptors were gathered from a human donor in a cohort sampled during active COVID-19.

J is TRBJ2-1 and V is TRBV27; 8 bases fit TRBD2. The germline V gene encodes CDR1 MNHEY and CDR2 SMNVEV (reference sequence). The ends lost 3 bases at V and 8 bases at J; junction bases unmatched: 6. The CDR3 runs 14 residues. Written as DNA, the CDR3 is TGTGCCAGCAGTTTTGGGACTAGTCTGGATGAGCAGTTCTTC. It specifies CASSFGTSLDEQFF.

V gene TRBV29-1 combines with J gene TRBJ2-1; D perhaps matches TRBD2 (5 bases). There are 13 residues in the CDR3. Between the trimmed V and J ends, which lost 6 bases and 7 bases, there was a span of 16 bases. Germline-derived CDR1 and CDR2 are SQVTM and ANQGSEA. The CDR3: CSVAVEVLNEQFF. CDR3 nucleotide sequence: TGCAGCGTGGCTGTGGAGGTTCTGAATGAGCAGTTCTTC.

CDR3 amino acids: CASSPQGAGYTF. In DNA, the CDR3 is TGTGCCAGCAGCCCCCAGGGTGCCGGCTACACCTTC. V usage is TRBV7-9 and J usage is TRBJ1-2; D might be TRBD1 (5 bases). CDR1 and CDR2 from the germline V gene are SEHNR and FQNEAQ (reference sequence). This CDR3 spans 12 amino acids. The V and J ends lost 5 bases and 8 bases respectively, with 12 bases between them.

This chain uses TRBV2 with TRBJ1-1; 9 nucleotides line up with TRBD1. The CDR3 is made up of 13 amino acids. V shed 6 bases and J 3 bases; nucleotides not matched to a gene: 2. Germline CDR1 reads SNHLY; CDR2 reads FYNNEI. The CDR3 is CASSGDRDTEAFF. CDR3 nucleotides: TGTGCCAGCAGCGGGGACAGGGACACTGAAGCTTTCTTT.

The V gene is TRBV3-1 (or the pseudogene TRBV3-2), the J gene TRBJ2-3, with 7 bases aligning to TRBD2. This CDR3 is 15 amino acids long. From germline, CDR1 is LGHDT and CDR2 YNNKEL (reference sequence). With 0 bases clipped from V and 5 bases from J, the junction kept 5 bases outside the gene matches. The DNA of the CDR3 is TGTGCCAGCAGCCAAGATGCTAGCGGTGGAGATACGCAGTATTTT. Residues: CASSQDASGGDTQYF.

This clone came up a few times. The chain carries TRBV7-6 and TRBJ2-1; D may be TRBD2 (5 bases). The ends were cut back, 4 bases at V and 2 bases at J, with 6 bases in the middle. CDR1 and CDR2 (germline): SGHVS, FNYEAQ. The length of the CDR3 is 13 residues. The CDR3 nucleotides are TGTGCCAGCAGCTCCGGGACCTACAATGAGCAGTTCTTC. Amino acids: CASSSGTYNEQFF.

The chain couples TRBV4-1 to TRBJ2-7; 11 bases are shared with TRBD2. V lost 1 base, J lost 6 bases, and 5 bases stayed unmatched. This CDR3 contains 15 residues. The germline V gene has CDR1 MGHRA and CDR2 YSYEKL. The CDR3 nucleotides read TGCGCCAGCAGCCAAGTGGCTAGCGGGGGGTCCGAGCAGTACTTC. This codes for CASSQVASGGSEQYF.

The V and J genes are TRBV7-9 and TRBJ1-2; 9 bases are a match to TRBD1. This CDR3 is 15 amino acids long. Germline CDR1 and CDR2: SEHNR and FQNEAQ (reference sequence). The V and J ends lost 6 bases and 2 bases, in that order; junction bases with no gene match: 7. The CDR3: CASRNVGQGNYGYTF. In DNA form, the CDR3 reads TGTGCCAGCAGGAACGTGGGACAGGGCAACTATGGCTACACCTTC.

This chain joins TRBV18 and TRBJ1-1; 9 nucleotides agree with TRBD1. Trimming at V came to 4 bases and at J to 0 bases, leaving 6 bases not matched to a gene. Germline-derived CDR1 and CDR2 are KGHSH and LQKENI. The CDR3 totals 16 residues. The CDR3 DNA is TGTGCCAGCTCACTCGGGACAGGGTTAGTGAACACTGAAGCTTTCTTT. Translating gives CASSLGTGLVNTEAFF.

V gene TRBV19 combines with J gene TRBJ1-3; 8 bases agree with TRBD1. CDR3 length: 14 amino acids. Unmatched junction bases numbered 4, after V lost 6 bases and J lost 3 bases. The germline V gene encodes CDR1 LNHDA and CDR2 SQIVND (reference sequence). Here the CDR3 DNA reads TGTGCCAGTAGAAGGACAGGGTTTGGAAACACCATATATTTT. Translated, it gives CASRRTGFGNTIYF.

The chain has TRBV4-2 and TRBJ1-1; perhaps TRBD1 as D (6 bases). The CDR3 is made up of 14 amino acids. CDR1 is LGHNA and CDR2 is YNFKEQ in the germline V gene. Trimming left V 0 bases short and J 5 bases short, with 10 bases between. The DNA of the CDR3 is TGTGCCAGCAGCCAAGATGCCAGGGGTACTGAAGCTTTCTTT. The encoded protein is CASSQDARGTEAFF.

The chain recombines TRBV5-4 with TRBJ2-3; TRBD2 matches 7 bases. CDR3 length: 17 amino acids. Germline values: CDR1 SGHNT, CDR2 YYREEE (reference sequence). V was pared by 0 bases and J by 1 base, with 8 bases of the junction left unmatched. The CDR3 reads CASSLDLGLVGTDTQYF. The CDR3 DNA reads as TGTGCCAGCAGCTTGGACCTCGGACTAGTGGGCACAGATACGCAGTATTTT.

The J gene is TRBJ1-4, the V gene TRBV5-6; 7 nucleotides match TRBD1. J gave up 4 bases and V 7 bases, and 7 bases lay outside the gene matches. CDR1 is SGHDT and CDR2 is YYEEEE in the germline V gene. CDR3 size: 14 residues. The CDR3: CASSSGGGNEKLFF. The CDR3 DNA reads TGTGCCAGCTCCTCAGGGGGTGGTAATGAAAAACTGTTTTTT.

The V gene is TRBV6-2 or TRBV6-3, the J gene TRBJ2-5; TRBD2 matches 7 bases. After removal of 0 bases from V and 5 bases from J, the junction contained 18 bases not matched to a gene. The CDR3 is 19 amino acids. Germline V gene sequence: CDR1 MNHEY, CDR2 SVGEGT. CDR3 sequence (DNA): TGTGCCAGCAGTTACTCGCGGGACTACCCAATTAAAGTTTTGGAGACCCAGTACTTC. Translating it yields CASSYSRDYPIKVLETQYF.

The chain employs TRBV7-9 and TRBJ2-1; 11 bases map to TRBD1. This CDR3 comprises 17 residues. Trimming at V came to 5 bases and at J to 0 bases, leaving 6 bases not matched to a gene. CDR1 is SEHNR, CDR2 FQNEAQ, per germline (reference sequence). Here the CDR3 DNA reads TGTGCCAGCAGCAAACGGACAGGGGGCTACTCCTACAATGAGCAGTTCTTC. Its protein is CASSKRTGGYSYNEQFF.

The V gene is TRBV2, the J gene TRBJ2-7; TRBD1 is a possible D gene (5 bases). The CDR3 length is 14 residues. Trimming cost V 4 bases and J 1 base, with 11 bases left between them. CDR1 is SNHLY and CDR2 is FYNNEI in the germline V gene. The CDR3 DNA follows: TGTGCCAGCAGTGCCCAGGACATTTCCTACGAGCAGTACTTC. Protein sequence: CASSAQDISYEQYF.

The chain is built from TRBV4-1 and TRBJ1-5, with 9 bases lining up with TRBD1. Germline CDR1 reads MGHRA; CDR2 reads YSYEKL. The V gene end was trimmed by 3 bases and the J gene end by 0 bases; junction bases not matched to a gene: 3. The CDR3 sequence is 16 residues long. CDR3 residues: CASSHTDRGSNQPQHF. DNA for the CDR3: TGCGCCAGCAGCCACACGGACAGGGGTAGCAATCAGCCCCAGCATTTT.

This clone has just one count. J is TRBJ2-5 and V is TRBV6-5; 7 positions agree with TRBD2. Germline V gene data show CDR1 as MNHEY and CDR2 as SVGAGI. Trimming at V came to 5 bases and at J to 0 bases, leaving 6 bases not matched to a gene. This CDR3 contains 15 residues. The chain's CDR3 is CASSPELANQETQYF. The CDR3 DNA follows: TGTGCCAGCAGTCCTGAACTAGCGAACCAAGAGACCCAGTACTTC.

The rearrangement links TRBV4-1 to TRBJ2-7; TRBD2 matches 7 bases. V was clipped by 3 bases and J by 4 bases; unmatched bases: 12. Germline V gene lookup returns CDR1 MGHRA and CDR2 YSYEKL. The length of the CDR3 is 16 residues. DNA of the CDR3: TGCGCCAGCAGCCATGCCCCTTTGGGGGGGGGATACGAGCAGTACTTC. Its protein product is CASSHAPLGGGYEQYF.

The CDR3 DNA sequence: TGTGCCAGCAGCTTAGGACAGGGATCAAGCTATGGCTACACCTTC. The encoded protein is CASSLGQGSSYGYTF. The rearrangement links TRBV7-2 to TRBJ1-2, with TRBD1 identical over 7 bases. The CDR3 totals 15 residues. CDR1 SGHTA and CDR2 FQGNSA come from the germline V gene. J lost 4 bases, V lost 1 base, and 6 bases had no gene match.

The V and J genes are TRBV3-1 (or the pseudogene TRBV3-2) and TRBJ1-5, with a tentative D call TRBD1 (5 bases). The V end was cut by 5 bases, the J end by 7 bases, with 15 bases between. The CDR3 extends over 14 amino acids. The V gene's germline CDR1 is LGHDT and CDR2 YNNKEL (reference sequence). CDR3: CASSETQGRQPQHF. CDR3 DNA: TGTGCCAGCAGCGAGACTCAGGGTCGGCAGCCCCAGCATTTT.

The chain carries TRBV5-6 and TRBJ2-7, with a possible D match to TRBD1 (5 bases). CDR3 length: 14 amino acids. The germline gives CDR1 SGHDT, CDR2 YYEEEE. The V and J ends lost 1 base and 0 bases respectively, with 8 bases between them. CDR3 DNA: TGTGCCAGCAGCTTGCCAGGGAACTCCTACGAGCAGTACTTC. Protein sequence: CASSLPGNSYEQYF.

CDR3 protein: CASSPIMVSGGRAGNEQFF. CDR3 coding DNA: TGTGCCAGCTCACCTATCATGGTTAGCGGCGGGAGGGCCGGCAATGAGCAGTTCTTC. The chain links TRBV18 to TRBJ2-1; TRBD2 matches 9 bases. The CDR3 extends over 19 amino acids. CDR1 and CDR2 (germline): KGHSH, LQKENI. The ends lost 3 bases at V and 6 bases at J; junction bases unmatched: 18.

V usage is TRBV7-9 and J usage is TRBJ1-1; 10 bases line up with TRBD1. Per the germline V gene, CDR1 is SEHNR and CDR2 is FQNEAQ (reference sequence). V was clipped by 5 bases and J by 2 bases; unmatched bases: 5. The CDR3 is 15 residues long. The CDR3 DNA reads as TGTGCCAGCAGCGATTGGGACAGGGGAAACACTGAAGCTTTCTTT. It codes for CASSDWDRGNTEAFF.

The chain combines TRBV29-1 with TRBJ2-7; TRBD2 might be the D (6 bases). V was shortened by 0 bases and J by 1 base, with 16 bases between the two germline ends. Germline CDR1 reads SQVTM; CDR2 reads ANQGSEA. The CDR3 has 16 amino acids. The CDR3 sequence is CSVEDRLAEQSYEQYF. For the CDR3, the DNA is TGCAGCGTTGAAGACCGGTTAGCGGAACAATCCTACGAGCAGTACTTC.

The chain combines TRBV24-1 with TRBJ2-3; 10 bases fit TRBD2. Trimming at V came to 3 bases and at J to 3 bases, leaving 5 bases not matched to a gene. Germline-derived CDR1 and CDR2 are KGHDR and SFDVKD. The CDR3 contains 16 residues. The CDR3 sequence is CATSDRAGGPTDTQYF. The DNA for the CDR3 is TGTGCCACCAGTGATCGAGCGGGGGGGCCAACAGATACGCAGTATTTT.

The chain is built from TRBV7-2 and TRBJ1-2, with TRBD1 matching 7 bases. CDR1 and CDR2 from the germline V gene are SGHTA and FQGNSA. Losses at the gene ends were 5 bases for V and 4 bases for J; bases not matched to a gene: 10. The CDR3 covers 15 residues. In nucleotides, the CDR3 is TGTGCCAGCAGCACAGTCTCAGGGGGAGTCTATGGCTACACCTTC. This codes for CASSTVSGGVYGYTF. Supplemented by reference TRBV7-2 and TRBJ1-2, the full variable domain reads GAGVSQSPSNKVTEKGKDVELRCDPISGHTALYWYRQSLGQGLEFLIYFQGNSAPDKSGLPSDRFSAERTGGSVSTLTIQRTQQEDSAVYLCASSTVSGGVYGYTFGSGTRLTVV.

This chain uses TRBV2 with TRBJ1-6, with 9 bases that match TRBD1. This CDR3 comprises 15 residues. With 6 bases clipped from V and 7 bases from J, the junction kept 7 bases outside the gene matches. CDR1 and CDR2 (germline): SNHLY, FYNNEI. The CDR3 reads CASRGGTGWNSPLHF. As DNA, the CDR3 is TGTGCCAGCAGAGGAGGGACAGGGTGGAATTCACCCCTCCACTTT.